This TCR beta chain stems from a study of shared clonotypes between healthy human individuals. TCRdb's copy holds only in-frame clones and misses some; the assay was immunoSEQ multiplex PCR. The table has roughly 1.4 million clones, about 98.5% seen once. CDR3 length equals 16 residues. Per the germline V gene, CDR1 is SGHNT and CDR2 is YYREEE (reference sequence). J lost 3 bases, V lost 3 bases, and 4 bases had no gene match. V usage is TRBV5-4 and J usage is TRBJ2-3; 13 nucleotides match TRBD2. The sequencing sample was made of naive CD4+ T cells sorted from blood. Subset noted: CD45RA+ positively selected. This TCR derives from a man aged 25-40 years in good health. The CDR3 loop reads CASSSQTSGRTDTQYF. In nucleotides, the CDR3 is TGTGCCAGCAGCTCCCAGACTAGCGGGAGGACAGATACGCAGTATTTT.